This T cell receptor (beta chain) came from a study of Tregs in tolerant kidney transplant recipients. Here immunoSEQ multiplex PCR was the method, and the copy in TCRdb shows in-frame clones only, minus some. The sample includes roughly 250,000 clones, around 82% seen only once; the top ten take 0.55% to 0.65%. Study-level points and caveats: Tregs expanded with activated donor B cells seemed most donor-specific.

V lost 6 bases, J lost 7 bases, and 4 bases stayed unmatched. The CDR3 extends over 14 amino acids. The germline V gene encodes CDR1 LNHDA and CDR2 SQIVND (reference sequence). Comment on this clone: Its antigen is currently unknown.

CD4+CD25+CD127- Tregs, CD4+CD25- non-Tregs, CD4 and CD8 cells were sorted. Sequencing was performed on CD4+ T cells from blood. This chain joins TRBV19 and TRBJ1-6; 9 bases agree with TRBD1. The receptor's source is a human donor in good health. CDR3 sequence: CASRPGQGNSPLHF. CDR3 bases: TGTGCCAGTAGACCGGGACAGGGCAATTCACCCCTCCACTTT.